This is a list of T cell receptor beta chains from one sample in a study of CD8 T cells in ankylosing spondylitis. One entry per CDR3 protein results from TCRdb running MiXCR on the 5' RACE reads. The sample includes 150,000 to 200,000 distinct CDR3 sequences, 11% of them seen just once. Sequences were obtained from blood, either unsorted or a sorted T cell fraction (not recorded which). These receptors all stem from a male donor with ankylosing spondylitis or in good health (not recorded which). CDR3s include the opening cysteine and the closing phenylalanine or tryptophan. D genes are given only for firm matches. Clone size, where shown, is once, few, many, or a class for clones that have expanded.

j_gene: TRBJ1-1
v_gene: TRBV12-3/TRBV12-4
abundance: many
d_gene: .
CDR3aa: CASSQGQSPEAFF
CDR3nt: TGTGCCAGCAGTCAAGGACAGAGTCCTGAAGCTTTCTTT

j_gene: TRBJ1-5
v_gene: TRBV6-1
abundance: many
d_gene: .
CDR3aa: CASSESFDQPQHF
CDR3nt: TGTGCCAGCAGTGAAAGTTTCGATCAGCCCCAGCATTTT

j_gene: TRBJ2-7
v_gene: TRBV6-2/TRBV6-3
abundance: many
d_gene: .
CDR3aa: CASSSEIDSPEQYF
CDR3nt: TGTGCCAGCAGTTCGGAGATTGACAGTCCCGAGCAGTACTTC

j_gene: TRBJ2-7
v_gene: TRBV12-3/TRBV12-4
abundance: many
d_gene: TRBD2
CDR3aa: CASSLALWGLAGVEQYF
CDR3nt: TGTGCCAGCAGTTTAGCGCTCTGGGGCCTAGCGGGAGTTGAGCAGTACTTC

j_gene: TRBJ2-3
v_gene: TRBV20-1
abundance: many
d_gene: .
CDR3aa: CSATAMAGRSLGTDTQYF
CDR3nt: TGCAGTGCCACCGCTATGGCGGGGCGATCCCTTGGCACAGATACGCAGTATTTT

j_gene: TRBJ1-5
v_gene: TRBV18
abundance: few
d_gene: TRBD1
CDR3aa: CASSPMTGMNQPQHF
CDR3nt: TGTGCCAGCTCACCGATGACAGGGATGAATCAGCCCCAGCATTTT

j_gene: TRBJ1-1
v_gene: TRBV6-6
abundance: many
d_gene: TRBD1
CDR3aa: CASSYSGQGEAFF
CDR3nt: TGTGCCAGCAGTTACTCGGGACAGGGGGAAGCTTTCTTT

j_gene: TRBJ2-7
v_gene: TRBV28
abundance: many
d_gene: .
CDR3aa: CASSPGTSENEQYF
CDR3nt: TGTGCCAGCAGCCCCGGGACATCAGAAAACGAGCAGTACTTC

j_gene: TRBJ1-1
v_gene: TRBV5-4
abundance: many
d_gene: .
CDR3aa: CASSFRGNTEAFF
CDR3nt: TGTGCCAGCAGCTTTCGGGGAAACACTGAAGCTTTCTTT

j_gene: TRBJ1-2
v_gene: TRBV7-2
abundance: few
d_gene: .
CDR3aa: CASSLTPSSNLGGYTF
CDR3nt: TGTGCCAGCAGCTTAACCCCTTCCTCAAATCTCGGCGGCTACACCTTC

j_gene: TRBJ1-1
v_gene: TRBV10-3
abundance: .
d_gene: .
CDR3aa: CAISDIRGGTEAFF
CDR3nt: TGTGCCATCAGTGATATAAGAGGAGGCACTGAAGCTTTCTTT

j_gene: TRBJ1-1
v_gene: TRBV5-5
abundance: many
d_gene: .
CDR3aa: CASSFEITEAFF
CDR3nt: TGTGCCAGCAGCTTTGAGATCACTGAAGCTTTCTTT

j_gene: TRBJ2-6
v_gene: TRBV6-1
abundance: few
d_gene: .
CDR3aa: CASRTGTGRSGANVLTF
CDR3nt: TGTGCCAGCAGGACCGGGACGGGCCGATCTGGGGCCAACGTCCTGACTTTC

j_gene: TRBJ2-5
v_gene: TRBV20-1
abundance: many
d_gene: TRBD2
CDR3aa: CSSRGAGGHQETQYF
CDR3nt: TGCAGTTCCAGGGGAGCGGGGGGTCATCAAGAGACCCAGTACTTC

j_gene: TRBJ1-4
v_gene: TRBV10-1
abundance: .
d_gene: TRBD1
CDR3aa: CASSDPSTGTGAGNPEKLFF
CDR3nt: TGCGCCAGCAGTGATCCTTCTACTGGGACAGGGGCCGGAAACCCAGAAAAACTGTTTTTT

j_gene: TRBJ1-5
v_gene: TRBV15
abundance: many
d_gene: TRBD1
CDR3aa: CATSRAGQAPNQPQHF
CDR3nt: TGTGCCACCAGCAGAGCCGGACAGGCCCCCAATCAGCCCCAGCATTTT

j_gene: TRBJ2-6
v_gene: TRBV19
abundance: few
d_gene: .
CDR3aa: CASSMTSLGASGANVLTF
CDR3nt: TGTGCCAGTAGTATGACCTCCCTAGGAGCAAGTGGGGCCAACGTCCTGACTTTC

j_gene: TRBJ2-5
v_gene: TRBV4-1
abundance: .
d_gene: .
CDR3aa: CASSYSPGHLQETQYF
CDR3nt: TGCGCCAGCAGCTATTCACCGGGACACCTCCAAGAGACCCAGTACTTC

j_gene: TRBJ1-6
v_gene: TRBV12-3/TRBV12-4
abundance: many
d_gene: .
CDR3aa: CASTSGRANSPLHF
CDR3nt: TGTGCCAGCACCTCGGGCAGGGCTAATTCACCCCTCCACTTT

j_gene: TRBJ2-3
v_gene: TRBV18
abundance: .
d_gene: TRBD2
CDR3aa: CASSRSGWSTDTQYF
CDR3nt: TGTGCCAGCTCCCGTAGCGGGTGGAGCACAGATACGCAGTATTTT

j_gene: TRBJ2-2
v_gene: TRBV5-1
abundance: many
d_gene: TRBD2
CDR3aa: CASSFGTSGGHTGELFF
CDR3nt: TGCGCCAGCAGCTTTGGGACTAGCGGGGGGCACACCGGGGAGCTGTTTTTT

j_gene: TRBJ2-3
v_gene: TRBV11-2
abundance: .
d_gene: .
CDR3aa: CASSANGGATDTQYF
CDR3nt: TGTGCCAGCAGCGCCAATGGGGGGGCCACAGATACGCAGTATTTT

j_gene: TRBJ2-5
v_gene: TRBV3-1
abundance: many
d_gene: TRBD2
CDR3aa: CASSQESGRAAETQYF
CDR3nt: TGTGCCAGCAGCCAAGAGAGCGGGAGGGCCGCAGAGACCCAGTACTTC

j_gene: TRBJ2-1
v_gene: TRBV28
abundance: few
d_gene: TRBD2
CDR3aa: CASSFPSVAGGKQRSYNEQFF
CDR3nt: TGTGCCAGCAGTTTTCCGTCGGTAGCGGGAGGCAAACAACGCTCCTACAATGAGCAGTTCTTC

j_gene: TRBJ1-4
v_gene: TRBV15
abundance: .
d_gene: .
CDR3aa: CATSRVDLLEEKLFF
CDR3nt: TGTGCCACCAGCAGAGTGGACCTATTGGAGGAAAAACTGTTTTTT

j_gene: TRBJ2-3
v_gene: TRBV25-1
abundance: many
d_gene: .
CDR3aa: CASSGPRVARSTDTQYF
CDR3nt: TGTGCCAGCAGTGGCCCCCGGGTCGCGAGGAGCACAGATACGCAGTATTTT

j_gene: TRBJ2-1
v_gene: TRBV11-3
abundance: .
d_gene: TRBD2
CDR3aa: CASSHGLAKDGEQFF
CDR3nt: TGTGCCAGCAGCCATGGACTAGCGAAAGACGGTGAGCAGTTCTTC

j_gene: TRBJ2-2
v_gene: TRBV6-6
abundance: few
d_gene: .
CDR3aa: CASRNTGELFF
CDR3nt: TGTGCCAGCAGAAACACCGGGGAGCTGTTTTTT

j_gene: TRBJ1-4
v_gene: TRBV28
abundance: many
d_gene: TRBD1
CDR3aa: CASSSTQGAGEKLFF
CDR3nt: TGTGCCAGCAGTTCTACACAGGGGGCAGGGGAAAAACTGTTTTTT

j_gene: TRBJ2-2
v_gene: TRBV7-9
abundance: few
d_gene: .
CDR3aa: CASSLGNGELFF
CDR3nt: TGTGCCAGCAGCTTGGGCAACGGGGAGCTGTTTTTT

j_gene: TRBJ2-1
v_gene: TRBV18
abundance: .
d_gene: .
CDR3aa: CASSPSWRNNEQFF
CDR3nt: TGTGCCAGCTCACCTAGTTGGCGCAACAATGAGCAGTTCTTC

j_gene: TRBJ2-2
v_gene: TRBV5-1
abundance: few
d_gene: TRBD1
CDR3aa: CASSPQTGDVGELFF
CDR3nt: TGCGCCAGCAGCCCTCAGACAGGGGACGTCGGGGAGCTGTTTTTT

j_gene: TRBJ1-4
v_gene: TRBV5-1
abundance: few
d_gene: TRBD1
CDR3aa: CASSLAGQGGNEKLFF
CDR3nt: TGCGCCAGCAGCTTGGCAGGACAGGGTGGAAATGAAAAACTGTTTTTT

j_gene: TRBJ2-1
v_gene: TRBV15
abundance: .
d_gene: TRBD2
CDR3aa: CATSRQAGVTLGNEQFF
CDR3nt: TGTGCCACCAGCAGACAAGCGGGAGTCACACTGGGGAATGAGCAGTTCTTC

j_gene: TRBJ2-7
v_gene: TRBV10-1
abundance: many
d_gene: .
CDR3aa: CASSESSGSYEQYF
CDR3nt: TGCGCCAGCAGTGAGTCTTCCGGCTCCTACGAGCAGTACTTC

j_gene: TRBJ2-1
v_gene: TRBV3-1
abundance: many
d_gene: .
CDR3aa: CASRPEGPGYNEQFF
CDR3nt: TGTGCCAGCAGACCGGAAGGGCCTGGTTACAATGAGCAGTTCTTC

j_gene: TRBJ1-3
v_gene: TRBV5-1
abundance: .
d_gene: .
CDR3aa: CASSFRGEGNTIYF
CDR3nt: TGCGCCAGCAGCTTCAGGGGAGAGGGAAACACCATATATTTT

j_gene: TRBJ2-7
v_gene: TRBV4-2
abundance: many
d_gene: .
CDR3aa: CASSQGRTSYEQYF
CDR3nt: TGTGCCAGCAGCCAAGGCCGGACTTCCTACGAGCAGTACTTC

j_gene: TRBJ1-1
v_gene: TRBV5-1
abundance: many
d_gene: .
CDR3aa: CASSSQGTKAFF
CDR3nt: TGCGCCAGCAGCTCACAGGGCACCAAAGCTTTCTTT